This T cell receptor beta chain was captured by sequencing in a study of Ad26.COV2.S vaccination and SARS-CoV-2 variants. Overall study: Donor participated within the Ad26.COV2.S arm of the COV1001 trial.

The CDR3 totals 13 residues. V was trimmed by 5 bases and J by 3 bases, leaving 12 bases between them. Germline values: CDR1 SGHTS, CDR2 YDEGEE. Sequencing used immunoSEQ multiplex PCR; TCRdb keeps in-frame clones, though not all of them. The table has roughly 350,000 clones, roughly 91% seen once. This clone was recorded a few times. As yet, its antigen is unknown. As to treatment: over 15 received Ad26.COV2.S at low or high dose, single or two shots; several received placebo; per-sample allocation not given. Sampling was done on day 63 after the first vaccine or placebo injection. Recruitment in Boston yielded a donor of adult age, 18-55 years. Whole-study results and caveats: Possibly, TCR breadth and depth analyses underestimated total T cell responses.

This material consisted of peripheral blood, taken in a trial of Ad26.COV2.S vaccine versus placebo. The sequence derives from a person aged 18-65 years who received the Ad26.COV2.S COVID-19 vaccine or a placebo. The V and J genes are TRBV5-8 and TRBJ2-7; a possible D gene is TRBD1 (5 bases). CDR3 region: CASRLTGSYEQYF. DNA for the CDR3: TGTGCCAGCAGACTAACAGGAAGCTACGAGCAGTACTTC.